A single sample is the source of the 18 T cell receptor beta chains below, sequenced in a study of T cell changes during pregnancy in multiple sclerosis (dated by TCRdb to between 2018 and 2020). Library method: the immunoSEQ multiplex PCR assay. Drawn from immuneACCESS, this table holds only the in-frame rearrangements with V and J called that TCRdb kept. Clones are partly lost; checked studies trace under half to an unresolved V gene and leave the rest unexplained. The sample table records about 110,000 clones; roughly nine tenths of these occur just once. Roughly 3.5% of the sample comes from the top ten. The sample consisted of peripheral blood, taken after pregnancy. Every receptor here comes from a female donor with multiple sclerosis, enrolled in a pregnancy study.

The chain combines TRBV6-6 with TRBJ1-2, with D possibly matching TRBD1 (5 bases). CDR1 and CDR2 from the germline V gene are MNHNY and SVGAGI (reference sequence). The CDR3 is 15 residues long. V was clipped by 4 bases and J by 5 bases, with 17 bases between them. The CDR3 loop reads CASSSTGTSHYGYTF. Here the CDR3 DNA reads TGTGCCAGCAGTTCCACCGGGACTAGCCATTATGGCTACACCTTC.

This clone was recorded once. This chain joins TRBV9 and TRBJ2-5; D possibly corresponds to TRBD1 (5 bases). Trimming pared 0 bases from V and 3 bases from J, leaving 12 bases between. CDR3 length: 15 amino acids. Germline values: CDR1 SGDLS, CDR2 YYNGEE. The chain's CDR3 is CASSVVVGREETQYF. The DNA of the CDR3 is TGTGCCAGCAGCGTAGTGGTGGGGCGCGAAGAGACCCAGTACTTC. The full variable domain, its missing parts supplied by reference TRBV9 and TRBJ2-5, is DSGVTQTPKHLITATGQRVTLRCSPRSGDLSVYWYQQSLDQGLQFLIQYYNGEERAKGNILERFSAQQFPDLHSELNLSSLELGDSALYFCASSVVVGREETQYFGPGTRLLVL.

This clone was picked up one time. The genes are TRBV2 and TRBJ2-1; D uncertain. Trimming left V 1 base short and J 8 bases short, with 6 bases between. Germline values: CDR1 SNHLY, CDR2 FYNNEI. The CDR3 contains 12 residues. The CDR3 DNA reads as TGTGCCAGCAGTGAAGGCAGTTATGAGCAGTTCTTC. It translates to CASSEGSYEQFF.

The rearrangement uses TRBV6-5 and TRBJ1-4; TRBD1 is a possible D gene (6 bases). The CDR3 contains 15 residues. V lost 0 bases, J lost 4 bases, and 9 bases lay in between. Germline loops: CDR1 MNHEY, CDR2 SVGAGI. CDR3 region: CASSYSGARNEKLFF. In DNA form, the CDR3 reads TGTGCCAGCAGTTACTCGGGGGCCCGTAATGAAAAACTGTTTTTT.

The chain links TRBV30 to TRBJ1-3, with D hard to call. The germline CDR1 and CDR2 sequences are GTSNPN and SVGIG (reference sequence). There are 13 residues in the CDR3. Trimming took 4 bases from V and 1 from J, leaving 8 bases between them. CDR3 in DNA: TGTGCCTGGACGGCGGGGTCTGGAAACACCATATATTTT. Translated: CAWTAGSGNTIYF.

The genes are TRBV5-5 and TRBJ2-7; tentative D call: TRBD2 (6 bases). Trimming took off 0 bases at V and 0 bases at J, with 10 bases between the two ends. The CDR3 is 15 amino acids. Germline CDR1 is SGHKS and CDR2 is YYEKEE (reference sequence). CDR3: CASSLVSGDSYEQYF. CDR3 DNA: TGTGCCAGCAGCTTGGTCTCGGGGGACTCCTACGAGCAGTACTTC.

The genes are TRBV11-2 and TRBJ1-1; 9 bases map to TRBD1. Germline V gene data show CDR1 as SGHAT and CDR2 as FQNNGV. The length of the CDR3 is 18 residues. V was pared by 5 bases and J by 1 base, with 14 bases of the junction left unmatched. The CDR3 protein is CASSTFGQGWGGNTEAFF. For the CDR3, the DNA is TGTGCCAGCAGCACCTTCGGACAGGGGTGGGGTGGGAACACTGAAGCTTTCTTT.

CDR3: CASSLLAGVLQETQYF. CDR3 DNA sequence: TGTGCCAGCAGCTTACTAGCGGGGGTCCTCCAAGAGACCCAGTACTTC. The chain couples TRBV7-9 to TRBJ2-5; 10 positions match TRBD2. CDR3 size: 16 residues. Germline V gives CDR1 SEHNR, CDR2 FQNEAQ (reference sequence). V lost 2 bases and J lost 1; bases outside the gene matches: 4.

V usage is TRBV11-2 and J usage is TRBJ2-2; TRBD2 agrees at 11 bases. Germline values: CDR1 SGHAT, CDR2 FQNNGV. V shed 5 bases, J shed 7 bases, and the junction held 9 bases outside the gene matches. CDR3 length: 16 amino acids. The CDR3 region has the DNA TGTGCCAGCAGCCCTCGACTAGCGGGACGGGTCGGGGAGCTGTTTTTT. As protein: CASSPRLAGRVGELFF. Full variable domain (rest looked up from reference TRBV11-2 and TRBJ2-2): EAGVAQSPRYKIIEKRQSVAFWCNPISGHATLYWYQQILGQGPKLLIQFQNNGVVDDSQLPKDRFSAERLKGVDSTLKIQPAKLEDSAVYLCASSPRLAGRVGELFFGEGSRLTVL.

This chain uses TRBV2 with TRBJ1-4; D ambiguous. Germline CDR1 SNHLY, CDR2 FYNNEI. The CDR3 is 15 amino acids. V was clipped by 7 bases and J by 7 bases, with 19 bases between them. CDR3 in amino acids: CASTRGEGWSEKLFF. In nucleotides, the CDR3 is TGTGCCAGCACCAGAGGCGAGGGTTGGAGTGAAAAACTGTTTTTT.

V is TRBV19 and J is TRBJ1-2, with D uncertain. The CDR3 runs to 15 residues. Trimming left V 3 bases short and J 8 bases short, with 19 bases between. Germline CDR1 reads LNHDA; CDR2 reads SQIVND (reference sequence). The DNA for the CDR3 is TGTGCCAGTAGTATCTTCCTCGGGTCGAAAGTAGGCTACACCTTC. Its translation is CASSIFLGSKVGYTF.

This chain uses TRBV2 with TRBJ2-5; D gene ambiguous. V lost 3 bases, J lost 5 bases, and 10 bases lay in between. Germline CDR1 and CDR2: SNHLY and FYNNEI. The CDR3 covers 13 residues. CDR3 protein: CASSEQLRETQYF. CDR3 nucleotides: TGTGCCAGCAGTGAGCAGCTCAGGGAGACCCAGTACTTC.

The genes are TRBV5-5 and TRBJ1-2, with D perhaps matching TRBD1 (6 bases). Trimming pared 3 bases from V and 4 bases from J, leaving 13 bases between. The CDR3 contains 14 residues. Germline V lookup: CDR1 SGHKS, CDR2 YYEKEE (reference sequence). The CDR3 sequence: CASSSYSRGYGYTF. The CDR3 nucleotides are TGTGCCAGCAGCTCCTACTCCAGGGGCTATGGCTACACCTTC.

The chain combines TRBV19 with TRBJ1-5, with TRBD1 as a possible D gene (5 bases). Per germline, CDR1 LNHDA and CDR2 SQIVND (reference sequence). V was trimmed by 6 bases and J by 3 bases, leaving 12 bases between them. This CDR3 region has 14 residues. The CDR3 bases are TGTGCCAGTAGACCCGACAGTTTCAATCAGCCCCAGCATTTT. Protein product: CASRPDSFNQPQHF.

The V call is TRBV7-8, the J call TRBJ2-6, with a possible D match to TRBD1 (6 bases). The V and J ends lost 0 bases and 5 bases respectively, with 11 bases between them. The CDR3 spans 16 residues. Germline V gene data show CDR1 as SGHVS and CDR2 as FQNEAQ. In DNA, the CDR3 is TGTGCCAGCAGCTTAGCGAGGGGGTATCGGGCCAACGTCCTGACTTTC. Its translation is CASSLARGYRANVLTF.

V gene TRBV27 combines with J gene TRBJ2-2; TRBD2 is a possible D gene (6 bases). The V and J ends lost 8 bases and 4 bases respectively, with 17 bases between them. This CDR3 spans 15 amino acids. Looked up from germline, CDR1 is MNHEY and CDR2 is SMNVEV (reference sequence). The CDR3 spells CASSLGGEATGELFF. In DNA, the CDR3 is TGTGCCAGCTCCTTGGGCGGGGAGGCCACCGGGGAGCTGTTTTTT.

The genes are TRBV19 and TRBJ2-3; 7 bases line up with TRBD2. This CDR3 has 14 residues. Germline values: CDR1 LNHDA, CDR2 SQIVND (reference sequence). The ends lost 9 bases at V and 0 bases at J; junction bases unmatched: 6. The CDR3 sequence is CASSGVPSTDTQYF. The CDR3, as DNA: TGTGCCAGCAGCGGGGTACCTAGCACAGATACGCAGTATTTT.

The genes are TRBV15 and TRBJ1-1, with TRBD1 as a possible D gene (6 bases). Germline CDR1 LNHNV, CDR2 YYDKDF (reference sequence). The CDR3 is 15 amino acids. Trimming stripped 2 bases from V and 3 bases from J, with 13 bases between. CDR3 region: CATSRNREGDTEAFF. CDR3 nucleotides: TGTGCCACCAGCAGAAACAGGGAGGGGGACACTGAAGCTTTCTTT. The whole variable domain, remainder taken from reference TRBV15 and TRBJ1-1, is DAMVIQNPRYQVTQFGKPVTLSCSQTLNHNVMYWYQQKSSQAPKLLFHYYDKDFNNEADTPDNFQSRRPNTSFCFLDIRSPGLGDTAMYLCATSRNREGDTEAFFGQGTRLTVV.